Listed here are 30 T cell receptor beta chains from one sample, sequenced in a study of blood T cell repertoires in COVID-19. The method was immunoSEQ multiplex PCR; TCRdb's version includes in-frame clones alone and lacks a portion of them. Of a few hundred thousand clones in the sample, around 89% were seen once. Sequencing was performed on PBMCs or T cells enriched from blood (not recorded which). All receptors come from a man aged 35 to 55 who had recovered from COVID-19.

The chain couples TRBV15 to TRBJ1-5; 7 bases fit TRBD1. CDR1 is LNHNV, CDR2 YYDKDF, per germline (reference sequence). V lost 3 bases and J lost 6; bases outside the gene matches: 8. The CDR3 is 15 residues long. The CDR3 spells CATSSRAGGRQPQHF. CDR3 in DNA: TGTGCCACCAGCAGCAGGGCAGGGGGACGTCAGCCCCAGCATTTT.

V usage is TRBV6-1 and J usage is TRBJ1-2, with D possibly TRBD1 on 5 matching bases. The V gene's germline CDR1 is MNHNS and CDR2 SASEGT. The CDR3 is 18 residues long. V dropped 2 bases and J dropped 6 bases, with 25 bases sitting between them. The CDR3: CASSEWGVSDTSGHGYTF. The CDR3, as DNA: TGTGCCAGCAGTGAATGGGGGGTGTCGGACACATCGGGACATGGCTACACCTTC.

The chain uses TRBV6-5 and TRBJ2-2; 11 bases map to TRBD1. V was pared by 8 bases and J by 4 bases, with 6 bases of the junction left unmatched. CDR3 length: 15 residues. Germline V gives CDR1 MNHEY, CDR2 SVGAGI. CDR3 nucleotides: TGTGCCAGCGCGGACAGGGGGCGTGGCACCGGGGAGCTGTTTTTT. This sequence encodes CASADRGRGTGELFF.

V usage is TRBV19 and J usage is TRBJ1-5; D remains ambiguous. The CDR3 spans 15 residues. Trimming stripped 3 bases from V and 3 bases from J, with 12 bases between. Germline loops: CDR1 LNHDA, CDR2 SQIVND (reference sequence). The CDR3 DNA reads TGTGCCAGTAGTATCGACAACACTTACAATCAGCCCCAGCATTTT. It yields the protein CASSIDNTYNQPQHF.

The chain is built from TRBV6-4 and TRBJ2-3, with a weak D call TRBD1 (6 bases). Germline values: CDR1 MRHNA, CDR2 SNTAGT. Trimming left V 0 bases short and J 3 bases short, with 10 bases between. The CDR3 has 15 amino acids. CDR3 region: CASSDSQGGTDTQYF. In nucleotides, the CDR3 is TGTGCCAGCAGTGACTCACAGGGCGGGACAGATACGCAGTATTTT.

This clone is a singleton in its sample. V usage is TRBV5-6 and J usage is TRBJ1-1, with D unresolved. CDR1 is SGHDT, CDR2 YYEEEE, per germline. The ends were cut back, 2 bases at V and 0 bases at J, with 8 bases in the middle. The CDR3 covers 14 residues. CDR3 protein: CASSFSELNTEAFF. In DNA form, the CDR3 reads TGTGCCAGCAGCTTCTCCGAGTTGAACACTGAAGCTTTCTTT.

The chain has TRBV13 and TRBJ1-3; D gene uncertain. Germline loops: CDR1 PRHDT, CDR2 FYEKMQ (reference sequence). This CDR3 contains 14 residues. Between the trimmed V and J ends, which lost 10 bases and 4 bases, there was a span of 17 bases. CDR3: CATPGSLRGNTIYF. CDR3 bases: TGTGCCACCCCCGGGTCTTTAAGGGGAAACACCATATATTTT. The full variable domain, rest sourced from reference TRBV13 and TRBJ1-3, is AAGVIQSPRHLIKEKRETATLKCYPIPRHDTVYWYQQGPGQDPQFLISFYEKMQSDKGSIPDRFSAQQFSDYHSELNMSSLELGDSALYFCATPGSLRGNTIYFGEGSWLTVV.

This clone came up a few times. The chain uses TRBV19 and TRBJ1-2; D remains ambiguous. Trimming took 4 bases from V and 4 from J, leaving 16 bases between them. The CDR3 runs to 15 residues. The V gene's germline CDR1 is LNHDA and CDR2 SQIVND (reference sequence). The chain's CDR3 is CASSRTAEEIYGYTF. CDR3 nucleotide sequence: TGTGCCAGTAGTAGAACCGCCGAGGAAATCTATGGCTACACCTTC.

The rearrangement uses TRBV11-3 and TRBJ2-1; TRBD2 matches at 7 bases. The V gene's germline CDR1 is SGHNT and CDR2 YENEEA. The CDR3 runs 16 residues. Trimming at V came to 0 bases and at J to 6 bases, leaving 8 bases not matched to a gene. The CDR3 DNA reads as TGTGCCAGCAGCTTAGACCCCCAACTAGCGCCCAATGAGCAGTTCTTC. It specifies CASSLDPQLAPNEQFF.

This clone was observed once. V usage is TRBV29-1 and J usage is TRBJ2-2; no clear D gene. With 7 bases removed from V and 0 bases from J, the gap between germline ends came to 18 bases. Germline CDR1 and CDR2: SQVTM and ANQGSEA. The CDR3 spans 16 residues. For the CDR3, the DNA is TGCAGCGGATCCGGGTACTCTAACGCGAACACCGGGGAGCTGTTTTTT. It encodes CSGSGYSNANTGELFF.

The chain recombines TRBV28 with TRBJ1-3; 9 nucleotides match TRBD1. The CDR3 consists of 14 residues. The germline V gene has CDR1 MDHEN and CDR2 SYDVKM. V lost 6 bases and J lost 4; bases outside the gene matches: 4. This CDR3 is CASSDRGWGNTIYF. CDR3 bases: TGTGCCAGCAGCGACAGGGGGTGGGGAAACACCATATATTTT.

The chain is built from TRBV5-4 and TRBJ2-3; the match to TRBD2 covers 8 bases. CDR3 length equals 16 residues. CDR1 is SGHNT, CDR2 YYREEE, per germline (reference sequence). J lost 2 bases, V lost 0 bases, and 5 bases had no gene match. This CDR3 is CASSLDGGAITDTQYF. CDR3 DNA sequence: TGTGCCAGCAGCTTGGACGGGGGGGCCATCACAGATACGCAGTATTTT.

CDR3 DNA: TGTGCCAGCAGTGCTAGCGGGGGAGGCACAGATACGCAGTATTTT. Protein: CASSASGGGTDTQYF. The chain uses TRBV2 and TRBJ2-3, with 10 bases that match TRBD2. Germline CDR1 SNHLY, CDR2 FYNNEI. With V trimmed by 4 bases and J by 1 base, 2 bases remained unmatched. This CDR3 has 15 residues.

This rearrangement joins TRBV5-5 to TRBJ2-2; TRBD2 is a possible D gene (5 bases). V was cut by 6 bases and J by 3 bases, with 21 bases left in between. Looked up from germline, CDR1 is SGHKS and CDR2 is YYEKEE (reference sequence). The CDR3 runs to 17 residues. The CDR3 DNA follows: TGTGCCAGCATCCCAATGGGAGCTAGCTGGTACACCGGGGAGCTGTTTTTT. Amino acids: CASIPMGASWYTGELFF.

The V and J genes are TRBV18 and TRBJ2-1; 9 bases are a match to TRBD2. The germline V gene encodes CDR1 KGHSH and CDR2 LQKENI. This CDR3 region has 16 residues. J was trimmed by 9 bases and V by 2 bases; bases with no gene match: 11. CDR3 amino acids: CASSPLSGTSRTEQFF. Written as DNA, the CDR3 is TGTGCCAGCTCACCATTGAGCGGGACTAGCCGGACTGAGCAGTTCTTC.

The rearrangement uses TRBV6-6 and TRBJ2-3; maybe TRBD1 (5 bases). Trimming shortened V by 2 bases and J by 4 bases, and 7 bases separated the two germline ends. CDR3 size: 13 residues. Germline V gene data show CDR1 as MNHNY and CDR2 as SVGAGI (reference sequence). In DNA, the CDR3 is TGTGCCAGCAGTTACCTGGGGCCAGATACGCAGTATTTT. Its protein is CASSYLGPDTQYF.

The V call is TRBV7-3, the J call TRBJ2-2; 8 nucleotides match TRBD2. The junction had 10 bases not matched to a gene; V was cut back by 4 bases and J by 6 bases. The CDR3 length is 16 residues. CDR1 and CDR2 from the germline V gene are SGHTA and FQGTGA. DNA of the CDR3: TGTGCCAGCAGCTCCAAGCGGGAGCGGGTCCCCGGGGAGCTGTTTTTT. As protein: CASSSKRERVPGELFF.

This clone was observed a single time. The chain links TRBV30 to TRBJ2-7; TRBD1 matches at 10 bases. J was trimmed by 5 bases and V by 0 bases; bases with no gene match: 4. This CDR3 is built from 14 residues. Germline lookup yields CDR1 GTSNPN and CDR2 SVGIG (reference sequence). The CDR3 sequence: CAWSVGTGDDEQYF. The CDR3 DNA sequence: TGTGCCTGGAGTGTAGGGACAGGGGACGACGAGCAGTACTTC.

The chain has TRBV5-5 and TRBJ2-3, with 10 bases lining up with TRBD1. Germline V gives CDR1 SGHKS, CDR2 YYEKEE (reference sequence). This CDR3 has 17 amino acids. The J segment lost 0 bases and the V segment lost 3 bases, leaving 7 bases of the junction unmatched. The DNA for the CDR3 is TGTGCCAGCAGCTCGGGGACAGGGGCGACTAGCACAGATACGCAGTATTTT. Amino acid sequence: CASSSGTGATSTDTQYF.

The chain combines TRBV7-2 with TRBJ1-1, with D unclear. The germline CDR1 and CDR2 sequences are SGHTA and FQGNSA. This CDR3 contains 14 residues. V was pared by 4 bases and J by 7 bases, with 16 bases between. The CDR3 region is CASSSMTVALEAFF. The CDR3 region has the DNA TGTGCCAGCAGCTCGATGACTGTCGCTCTTGAAGCTTTCTTT. The whole variable domain, filled in from reference TRBV7-2 and TRBJ1-1, reads GAGVSQSPSNKVTEKGKDVELRCDPISGHTALYWYRQSLGQGLEFLIYFQGNSAPDKSGLPSDRFSAERTGGSVSTLTIQRTQQEDSAVYLCASSSMTVALEAFFGQGTRLTVV.

This chain joins TRBV9 and TRBJ2-3; possible D gene TRBD1, 6 bases. V lost 0 bases, J lost 2 bases, and 7 bases lay in between. CDR3 length: 14 amino acids. Per the germline V gene, CDR1 is SGDLS and CDR2 is YYNGEE. CDR3: CASSVEGVTDTQYF. The CDR3 nucleotides are TGTGCCAGCAGCGTAGAGGGGGTCACAGATACGCAGTATTTT.

V gene TRBV3-1 (or the pseudogene TRBV3-2) combines with J gene TRBJ2-3; D is unclear. CDR3 length: 14 amino acids. Trimming left V 0 bases short and J 4 bases short, with 8 bases between. Germline lookup yields CDR1 LGHDT and CDR2 YNNKEL (reference sequence). This CDR3 is CASSQELVSDTQYF. The DNA of the CDR3 is TGTGCCAGCAGCCAAGAACTCGTTTCAGATACGCAGTATTTT.

This chain links TRBV30 with TRBJ2-2, with D possibly being TRBD1 (6 bases). V was shortened by 2 bases and J by 5 bases, with 15 bases between the two germline ends. Germline V gene sequence: CDR1 GTSNPN, CDR2 SVGIG (reference sequence). The CDR3 has 15 amino acids. The CDR3 sequence is CAWSPLGARTGELFF. DNA of the CDR3: TGTGCCTGGAGTCCCTTGGGGGCGCGAACCGGGGAGCTGTTTTTT. Together with reference TRBV30 and TRBJ2-2, the CDR3 gives the full variable domain: SQTIHQWPATLVQPVGSPLSLECTVEGTSNPNLYWYRQAAGRGLQLLFYSVGIGQISSEVPQNLSASRPQDRQFILSSKKLLLSDSGFYLCAWSPLGARTGELFFGEGSRLTVL.

The CDR3 here is CASSPRVGPKDMNTEAFF. In DNA, the CDR3 is TGTGCCAGCAGTCCCCGTGTGGGGCCGAAAGATATGAACACTGAAGCTTTCTTT. The J gene is TRBJ1-1, the V gene TRBV27; a possible D gene is TRBD1 (5 bases). The CDR3 spans 18 residues. Germline CDR1 is MNHEY and CDR2 is SMNVEV (reference sequence). V dropped 5 bases and J dropped 0 bases, with 22 bases sitting between them.

This clone was detected only a few times. CDR3 bases: TGTGCCAGCAGTCGACTAGTTAGTGAGCAGTTCTTC. Its protein is CASSRLVSEQFF. The chain is built from TRBV3-1 (or the pseudogene TRBV3-2) and TRBJ2-1; TRBD2 is a possible D gene (6 bases). The CDR3 has 12 residues. In germline, CDR1 is LGHDT, CDR2 YNNKEL (reference sequence). Trimming stripped 6 bases from V and 9 bases from J, with 12 bases between.

The CDR3 is CASSTGQGTAIQPQHF. The CDR3 DNA is TGTGCCAGCAGCACAGGACAGGGAACGGCGATTCAGCCCCAGCATTTT. The rearrangement links TRBV5-5 to TRBJ1-5; 8 bases line up with TRBD1. The germline CDR1 and CDR2 sequences are SGHKS and YYEKEE (reference sequence). The CDR3 extends over 16 amino acids. V lost 4 bases and J lost 6; bases outside the gene matches: 12.

V usage is TRBV7-9 and J usage is TRBJ2-3; D may be TRBD1 (6 bases). V dropped 5 bases and J dropped 11 bases, with 26 bases sitting between them. The CDR3 covers 16 residues. Per germline, CDR1 SEHNR and CDR2 FQNEAQ (reference sequence). For the CDR3, the DNA is TGTGCCAGCAGCCCCGGGATGGCAGGGGCGCCGTGGATGCAGTATTTT. This encodes CASSPGMAGAPWMQYF.

The chain recombines TRBV10-3 with TRBJ2-1; 11 bases agree with TRBD2. V was clipped by 2 bases and J by 9 bases; unmatched bases: 12. CDR1 and CDR2 (germline): ENHRY, SYGVKD. This CDR3 contains 17 residues. As DNA, the CDR3 is TGTGCCATCAGTGAGAGTGTTGGGACTAGCGGTACAGCTGAGCAGTTCTTC. Protein product: CAISESVGTSGTAEQFF.

This clone came up once. The V call is TRBV6-5, the J call TRBJ2-7; TRBD2 matches at 10 bases. The CDR3 covers 14 residues. Germline V CDR1 and CDR2: MNHEY, SVGAGI. Losses at the gene ends were 6 bases for V and 2 bases for J; bases not matched to a gene: 4. The CDR3 loop reads CASSEREGPYEQYF. Written as DNA, the CDR3 is TGTGCCAGCAGCGAGCGGGAGGGCCCCTACGAGCAGTACTTC.

This clone occurred once. CDR3 protein: CASSGLPTGKTEAFF. DNA for the CDR3: TGTGCCAGCAGCGGACTCCCGACCGGGAAAACTGAAGCTTTCTTT. V usage is TRBV9 and J usage is TRBJ1-1; D is unresolved. With 3 bases removed from V and 5 bases from J, the gap between germline ends came to 17 bases. This CDR3 region has 15 residues. Germline lookup yields CDR1 SGDLS and CDR2 YYNGEE.